The next 9 T cell receptor beta chains were all read from a single sample in a study of T cell responses to AZD1222 COVID-19 vaccine. Repertoires were generated with immunoSEQ multiplex PCR, while TCRdb's copy carries only in-frame clones and drops some. The top ten hold roughly 5.2% of the sample, which has around 88,000 clones, around 90% seen once. Here the sequenced sample was peripheral blood, taken on day 0 of AZD1222 vaccination. The receptors shown here come from an adult in good health.

The chain recombines TRBV7-2 with TRBJ1-3; D is undetermined. This CDR3 contains 16 residues. V was pared by 1 base and J by 0 bases, with 10 bases between. CDR1 SGHTA and CDR2 FQGNSA come from the germline V gene. The CDR3 loop reads CASSLDSASSGNTIYF. Here the CDR3 DNA reads TGTGCCAGCAGCTTAGATTCGGCCAGCTCTGGAAACACCATATATTTT.

The rearrangement uses TRBV27 and TRBJ2-6; no clear D. Germline lookup yields CDR1 MNHEY and CDR2 SMNVEV (reference sequence). The CDR3 runs 17 residues. V was pared by 2 bases and J by 2 bases, with 13 bases between. CDR3 nucleotides: TGTGCCAGCAGTTTACTCTGGGTCCAGCCTGGGGCCAACGTCCTGACTTTC. This sequence encodes CASSLLWVQPGANVLTF.

This sequence joins TRBV11-2 and TRBJ1-1; D call uncertain. The germline V and J ends were trimmed by 1 base and 6 bases, with 15 bases remaining between them. Germline values: CDR1 SGHAT, CDR2 FQNNGV. The CDR3 has 15 amino acids. CDR3 DNA: TGTGCCAGCAGCTTAGGGGCCCTTAGGATCGCTGAAGCTTTCTTT. Encoded protein: CASSLGALRIAEAFF.

This clone was counted only a few times. This chain uses TRBV11-3 with TRBJ2-1; D may match TRBD1 or TRBD2 (6 bases each). The V gene's germline CDR1 is SGHNT and CDR2 YENEEA. The CDR3 length is 15 residues. V lost 3 bases to trimming and J lost 4 bases, with 13 bases between them. CDR3 sequence reads: CASSFEQGGYNEQFF. CDR3 nucleotide sequence: TGTGCCAGCAGCTTTGAACAGGGAGGATACAATGAGCAGTTCTTC.

The J gene is TRBJ2-6, the V gene TRBV5-4; 7 bases map to TRBD1. CDR1 is SGHNT and CDR2 is YYREEE in the germline V gene (reference sequence). This CDR3 contains 15 residues. J was trimmed by 2 bases and V by 4 bases; bases with no gene match: 3. CDR3: CASSLGTAGANVLTF. The CDR3 DNA follows: TGTGCCAGCAGCCTCGGGACAGCTGGGGCCAACGTCCTGACTTTC.

The chain recombines TRBV30 with TRBJ2-7; TRBD1 agrees at 7 bases. Germline V gene lookup returns CDR1 GTSNPN and CDR2 SVGIG (reference sequence). CDR3 length: 16 amino acids. Trimming took 4 bases from V and 0 from J; bases not matched to a gene: 12. CDR3 bases: TGTGCCTGGACCGGGACAGCAGGCCGTCACTCCTACGAGCAGTACTTC. It is translated as CAWTGTAGRHSYEQYF.

The chain uses TRBV24-1 and TRBJ2-1; unclear D gene. The CDR3 loop spans 14 amino acids. Looked up from germline, CDR1 is KGHDR and CDR2 is SFDVKD. Trimming removed 0 bases at V and 1 base at J, with 3 bases between. This chain's CDR3 is CATSDLGSYNEQFF. The CDR3 nucleotides read TGTGCCACCAGTGATTTGGGGTCCTACAATGAGCAGTTCTTC.

This clone was recorded a few times. This sample includes further DNA sequences coding for the same CDR3. The rearrangement joins TRBV5-1 to TRBJ2-2, with D possibly matching TRBD1 (6 bases). The V end lost 3 bases, the J end lost 6 bases, and 12 bases lay between the germline ends. Germline V gene lookup returns CDR1 SGHRS and CDR2 YFSETQ. This CDR3 is 14 amino acids long. The CDR3 DNA reads TGCGCCAGCAGCTATCAACAGGGATCCGGGGAGCTGTTTTTT. It specifies CASSYQQGSGELFF.

The rearrangement links TRBV28 to TRBJ1-2; unclear D gene. This CDR3 is 12 amino acids long. V dropped 4 bases and J dropped 6 bases, with 9 bases sitting between them. Per the germline V gene, CDR1 is MDHEN and CDR2 is SYDVKM. This chain's CDR3 is CASSYISHGYTF. The CDR3 nucleotides read TGTGCCAGCAGTTACATATCTCATGGCTACACCTTC.